The entry that follows covers one TCR beta chain sequence. Its antigen is not known. This entry comes from a study of PD-1 blockade in classical Hodgkin lymphoma. Regarding the study as a whole: Complete responders' diversity at baseline resembled that of newly diagnosed patients.

The time point here: cycle 4 day 1 (C4D1), after five to seven weeks of nivolumab. There was relapse after autologous stem cell transplantation in every patient, and there was variation in brentuximab vedotin exposure. V was trimmed by 6 bases and J by 0 bases, leaving 19 bases between them. Germline V gene sequence: CDR1 SGHNT, CDR2 YYREEE (reference sequence). CDR3 length: 16 residues. Method: immunoSEQ multiplex PCR; TCRdb's copy keeps in-frame clones and lacks some. The table lists 6,600 or so clones, roughly 70% of them singletons, with about 39% in the top ten. The chain uses TRBV5-4 and TRBJ2-7; a possible D gene is TRBD1 (7 bases). The specimen comprised peripheral blood mononuclear cells (PBMCs), sampled before the fourth cycle of nivolumab. This receptor was obtained from a human donor with classical Hodgkin lymphoma. The CDR3 DNA sequence: TGTGCCAGCACCAAGCGGAGGGCAGGGGGCTCCTACGAGCAGTACTTC. Translating gives CASTKRRAGGSYEQYF.